This T cell receptor (beta chain) was retrieved from a study of cytomegalovirus exposure and HLA in healthy donors. Germline values: CDR1 SGHKS, CDR2 YYEKEE (reference sequence). Trimming removed 4 bases from V and 10 bases from J, with 20 bases in between. The CDR3 is 14 amino acids. This PCR relied on a set of 60 Vbeta primers and 13 Jbeta primers. Repertoires were generated with immunoSEQ multiplex PCR, while TCRdb's copy carries only in-frame clones and drops some. The data hold 110,000 or so clones, with around 81% observed a single time. The sequenced sample consisted of PBMCs. This TCR came from a young woman in good health and CMV-seronegative. V gene TRBV5-5 combines with J gene TRBJ1-1; TRBD1 might be the D (6 bases). CDR3 sequence: CASSPTGQGLSAFF. In nucleotides, the CDR3 is TGTGCCAGCAGCCCTACGGGACAAGGTTTATCAGCTTTCTTT.